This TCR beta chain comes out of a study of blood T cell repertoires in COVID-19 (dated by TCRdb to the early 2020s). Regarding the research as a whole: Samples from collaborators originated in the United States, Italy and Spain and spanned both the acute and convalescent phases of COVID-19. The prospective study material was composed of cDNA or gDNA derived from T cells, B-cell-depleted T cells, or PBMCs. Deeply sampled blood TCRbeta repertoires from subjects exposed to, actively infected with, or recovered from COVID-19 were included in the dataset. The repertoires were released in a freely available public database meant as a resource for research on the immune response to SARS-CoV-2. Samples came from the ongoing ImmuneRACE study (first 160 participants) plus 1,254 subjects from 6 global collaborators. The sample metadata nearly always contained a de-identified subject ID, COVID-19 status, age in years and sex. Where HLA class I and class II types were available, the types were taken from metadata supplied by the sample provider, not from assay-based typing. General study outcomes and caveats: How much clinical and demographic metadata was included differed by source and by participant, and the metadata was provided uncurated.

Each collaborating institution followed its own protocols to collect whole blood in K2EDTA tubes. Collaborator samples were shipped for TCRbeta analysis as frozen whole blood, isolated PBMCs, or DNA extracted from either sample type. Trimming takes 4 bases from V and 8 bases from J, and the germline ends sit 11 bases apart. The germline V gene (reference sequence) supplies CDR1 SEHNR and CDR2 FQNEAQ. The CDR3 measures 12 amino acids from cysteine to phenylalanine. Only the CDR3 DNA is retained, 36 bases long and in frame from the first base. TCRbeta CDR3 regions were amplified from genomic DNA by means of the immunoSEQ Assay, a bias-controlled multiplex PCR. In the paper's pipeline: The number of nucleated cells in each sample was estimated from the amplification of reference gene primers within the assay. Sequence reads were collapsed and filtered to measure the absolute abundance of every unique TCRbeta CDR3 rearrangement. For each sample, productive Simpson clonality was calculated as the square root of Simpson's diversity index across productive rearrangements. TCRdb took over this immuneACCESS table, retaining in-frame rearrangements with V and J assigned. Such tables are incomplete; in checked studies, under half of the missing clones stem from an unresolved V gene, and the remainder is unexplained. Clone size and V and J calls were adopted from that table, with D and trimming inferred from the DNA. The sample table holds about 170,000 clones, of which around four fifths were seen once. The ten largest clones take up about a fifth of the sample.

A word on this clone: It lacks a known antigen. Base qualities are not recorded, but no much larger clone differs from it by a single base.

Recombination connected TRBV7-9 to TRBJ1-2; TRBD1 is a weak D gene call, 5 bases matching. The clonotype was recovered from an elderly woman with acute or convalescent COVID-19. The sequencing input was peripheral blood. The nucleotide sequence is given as TGTGCCAGCAGCTCGGGGGAAGGAGGCTACACCTTC. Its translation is CASSSGEGGYTF.